The clone carrying this TCR beta chain was seen at least ten times. CDR3 size: 14 residues. Germline CDR1 and CDR2: MNHEY and SVGAGI. V shed 2 bases and J shed 4 bases, with 8 bases lying between them. The entry originates in a study of blood T cells in healthy people across ages. Next came a second PCR, run for about 7 to 11 cycles, which used a sample-barcoded 5' primer along with a J-beta primer mix. From the 5' RACE reads, TCRdb called clonotypes with MiXCR, one entry per CDR3 protein. The repertoire holds around 600,000 distinct CDR3 sequences, with roughly 48% as singletons. V and J are TRBV6-5 and TRBJ1-4; D may be TRBD1 (6 bases). Sample: blood. This TCR was sampled from a man aged 80 or over in good health. CDR3 in amino acids: CASSYGTNNEKLFF. CDR3 in DNA: TGTGCCAGCAGTTACGGGACAAATAATGAAAAACTGTTTTTT.